Below are 27 T cell receptor beta chains sequenced from a single sample in a study of blood T cell repertoires in COVID-19. The protocol was immunoSEQ multiplex PCR, while the TCRdb copy is restricted to in-frame clones and leaves out a portion. Among 90,000 to 120,000 clones listed, around 89% were seen once. Sequenced sample: peripheral blood. The source is a man aged 40-49 years with active or convalescent COVID-19.

This chain joins TRBV2 and TRBJ2-2; possibly TRBD1 for D (5 bases). The V end lost 4 bases, the J end lost 6 bases, and 15 bases lay between the germline ends. The CDR3 sequence is 15 residues long. CDR1 SNHLY and CDR2 FYNNEI come from the germline V gene. The CDR3 sequence is CASSALPPGSGELFF. The CDR3 nucleotides are TGTGCCAGCAGTGCGCTACCGCCAGGGTCCGGGGAGCTGTTTTTT.

This clone was observed a few times. V gene TRBV3-1 (or the pseudogene TRBV3-2) combines with J gene TRBJ2-2; D not certain. CDR3 length equals 16 residues. Germline V lookup: CDR1 LGHDT, CDR2 YNNKEL (reference sequence). V was clipped by 4 bases and J by 0 bases, with 12 bases between them. The CDR3 spells CASSRDTFANTGELFF. CDR3 DNA sequence: TGTGCCAGCAGCCGCGACACGTTCGCGAACACCGGGGAGCTGTTTTTT.

V usage is TRBV4-1 and J usage is TRBJ2-3; TRBD2 matches at 8 bases. The J segment lost 6 bases and the V segment lost 4 bases, leaving 12 bases of the junction unmatched. From germline, CDR1 is MGHRA and CDR2 YSYEKL. CDR3 length: 16 residues. CDR3 sequence (DNA): TGCGCCAGCAGCCTGACGGGAGGGGGAAACATGGATACGCAGTATTTT. Encoded protein: CASSLTGGGNMDTQYF.

The V call is TRBV3-1 (or the pseudogene TRBV3-2), the J call TRBJ1-2, with 7 bases lining up with TRBD1. V lost 5 bases and J lost 8; bases outside the gene matches: 8. The CDR3 has 13 amino acids. CDR1 is LGHDT, CDR2 YNNKEL, per germline (reference sequence). The CDR3 region has the DNA TGTGCCAGCAGCACCCGACAGGGTGGCGGCTACACCTTC. Protein product: CASSTRQGGGYTF.

V is TRBV28 and J is TRBJ1-1; TRBD1 aligns across 8 bases. Looked up from germline, CDR1 is MDHEN and CDR2 is SYDVKM. With V trimmed by 1 base and J by 1 base, 11 bases remained unmatched. The CDR3 spans 18 residues. CDR3 sequence reads: CASSLSDRGQRKNTEAFF. CDR3 nucleotides: TGTGCCAGCAGTTTATCCGACAGGGGCCAACGAAAGAACACTGAAGCTTTCTTT.

CDR3 bases: TGTGCCAGCAGCTTAGTTGTAGGGCAGGGGACATACACTGAAGCTTTCTTT. Amino acids: CASSLVVGQGTYTEAFF. V usage is TRBV7-2 and J usage is TRBJ1-1; TRBD1 is a possible D gene (6 bases). CDR1 SGHTA and CDR2 FQGNSA come from the germline V gene. The CDR3 runs 17 residues. V was pared by 1 base and J by 3 bases, with 18 bases between.

The rearrangement uses TRBV28 and TRBJ1-4; perhaps TRBD1 as D (6 bases). The CDR3 length is 14 residues. V was cut by 4 bases and J by 8 bases, with 14 bases left in between. CDR1 MDHEN and CDR2 SYDVKM come from the germline V gene. The chain's CDR3 is CASSSQGRGEKLFF. The CDR3 nucleotides are TGTGCCAGCAGTTCACAGGGTCGGGGCGAAAAACTGTTTTTT.

This sequence joins TRBV18 and TRBJ2-1; TRBD2 matches at 8 bases. Germline values: CDR1 KGHSH, CDR2 LQKENI. Germline trimming cut 3 bases from V and 6 bases from J; bases unmatched to any gene: 7. The CDR3 sequence is 15 residues long. CDR3 residues: CASSPSGSPSNEQFF. CDR3 bases: TGTGCCAGCTCACCGAGCGGGAGCCCCAGCAATGAGCAGTTCTTC.

The V and J genes are TRBV28 and TRBJ2-7; D is possibly TRBD2 (5 bases). Germline V gene data show CDR1 as MDHEN and CDR2 as SYDVKM. Trimming removed 4 bases at V and 7 bases at J, with 11 bases between. The CDR3 extends over 12 amino acids. CDR3: CASSSGVGEQYF. The CDR3 DNA is TGTGCCAGCAGTTCCGGGGTGGGGGAGCAGTACTTC.

The chain links TRBV19 to TRBJ2-3, with 7 positions matching TRBD1. Germline V gene sequence: CDR1 LNHDA, CDR2 SQIVND (reference sequence). The CDR3 consists of 13 residues. V shed 8 bases, J shed 2 bases, and the junction held 4 bases outside the gene matches. The CDR3 sequence: CASGQAYTDTQYF. The CDR3 DNA is TGTGCCAGTGGACAGGCCTACACAGATACGCAGTATTTT.

The genes are TRBV19 and TRBJ2-2, with D perhaps matching TRBD2 (6 bases). The germline V gene has CDR1 LNHDA and CDR2 SQIVND (reference sequence). This CDR3 comprises 15 residues. V lost 8 bases to trimming and J lost 3 bases, with 16 bases between them. In nucleotides, the CDR3 is TGTGCCAGTCGCGGAGCGGGTTTTGACACCGGGGAGCTGTTTTTT. Translating gives CASRGAGFDTGELFF.

This chain links TRBV7-9 with TRBJ1-2; 7 nucleotides line up with TRBD1. V lost 2 bases to trimming and J lost 8 bases; unmatched junction nucleotides: 2. Germline assignment: CDR1 SEHNR and CDR2 FQNEAQ (reference sequence). The CDR3 totals 12 residues. The CDR3 coding sequence is TGTGCCAGCAGCTTACAGGGACAGGGCTACACCTTC. Its protein product is CASSLQGQGYTF.

The CDR3 is CASSSTASNSPLHF. In DNA form, the CDR3 reads TGTGCCAGCTCTTCGACAGCATCTAATTCACCCCTCCACTTT. The chain is built from TRBV18 and TRBJ1-6; possible D gene TRBD1, 5 bases. The CDR3 consists of 14 residues. From germline, CDR1 is KGHSH and CDR2 LQKENI. V was pared by 6 bases and J by 6 bases, with 12 bases between.

V and J are TRBV30 and TRBJ1-2; D remains ambiguous. V was shortened by 5 bases and J by 5 bases, with 15 bases between the two germline ends. CDR1 and CDR2 (germline): GTSNPN, SVGIG (reference sequence). CDR3 size: 13 residues. This chain's CDR3 is CAWGLMSGYGYTF. The CDR3 DNA follows: TGTGCCTGGGGGTTGATGAGCGGGTATGGCTACACCTTC.

V and J are TRBV25-1 and TRBJ1-1; no clear D gene. The CDR3 runs 11 residues. The V gene's germline CDR1 is MGHDK and CDR2 SYGVNS. V was trimmed by 4 bases and J by 4 bases, leaving 4 bases between them. CDR3 nucleotides: TGTGCCAGCAGTGCGGGCACTGAAGCTTTCTTT. This sequence encodes CASSAGTEAFF.

The CDR3 DNA follows: TGTGCCAGCAGCCCTGAGCGGGGCTACACCTTC. Encoded protein: CASSPERGYTF. The gene calls are TRBV28 and TRBJ1-2, with D hard to call. CDR3 size: 11 residues. The germline V gene encodes CDR1 MDHEN and CDR2 SYDVKM. V lost 6 bases to trimming and J lost 8 bases, with 10 bases between them.

The V and J genes are TRBV6-5 and TRBJ1-4; TRBD1 matches at 8 bases. This CDR3 is 12 amino acids long. The V and J ends lost 6 bases and 8 bases, in that order; junction bases with no gene match: 2. Per the germline V gene, CDR1 is MNHEY and CDR2 is SVGAGI. CDR3 nucleotides: TGTGCCAGCAGCCAGGGGGCGGAAAAACTGTTTTTT. This translates into CASSQGAEKLFF.

V gene TRBV7-3 combines with J gene TRBJ2-3; 13 bases fit TRBD2. CDR1 and CDR2 from the germline V gene are SGHTA and FQGTGA. This CDR3 region has 18 residues. J lost 4 bases, V lost 3 bases, and 10 bases had no gene match. The CDR3 here is CASSLSLTSGRESDTQYF. In DNA form, the CDR3 reads TGTGCCAGCAGCTTGTCTCTTACTAGCGGGAGGGAGTCAGATACGCAGTATTTT.

The chain is built from TRBV6-1 and TRBJ1-2, with D uncertain. CDR1 MNHNS and CDR2 SASEGT come from the germline V gene. The CDR3 is 14 residues long. V lost 2 bases, J lost 5 bases, and 12 bases lay in between. The CDR3 reads CASSELMAPYGYTF. In nucleotides, the CDR3 is TGTGCCAGCAGTGAACTGATGGCCCCGTATGGCTACACCTTC.

The chain employs TRBV18 and TRBJ1-4; 9 bases line up with TRBD1. Germline CDR1 is KGHSH and CDR2 is LQKENI. There are 16 residues in the CDR3. The ends lost 0 bases at V and 5 bases at J; junction bases unmatched: 4. CDR3 loop: CASSPPTGGRNEKLFF. The CDR3 bases are TGTGCCAGCTCACCACCGACAGGGGGGAGGAATGAAAAACTGTTTTTT.

Only a few counts were recorded for this clone. The chain employs TRBV11-2 and TRBJ2-7, with 7 bases lining up with TRBD1. The CDR3 is 14 residues long. From germline, CDR1 is SGHAT and CDR2 FQNNGV. V lost 5 bases and J lost 0; bases outside the gene matches: 4. This CDR3 is CASSPRDSSYEQYF. CDR3 nucleotide sequence: TGTGCCAGCAGCCCCCGGGACAGCTCCTACGAGCAGTACTTC.

The chain has TRBV7-9 and TRBJ2-1, with TRBD1 matching over 9 bases. Germline CDR1 reads SEHNR; CDR2 reads FQNEAQ (reference sequence). The CDR3 is 16 residues long. V lost 1 base and J lost 7; bases outside the gene matches: 8. This CDR3 reads CASSLGDRDHGNEQFF. The CDR3 nucleotides are TGTGCCAGCAGCTTAGGGGACAGGGACCACGGGAATGAGCAGTTCTTC.

This chain connects TRBV10-3 to TRBJ2-1, with D possibly matching TRBD2 (5 bases). Germline values: CDR1 ENHRY, CDR2 SYGVKD. V lost 10 bases and J 0 bases, leaving 16 bases between the germline ends. The CDR3 has 15 residues. CDR3 region: CATYPSSSSYNEQFF. The CDR3 coding sequence is TGTGCCACTTACCCCTCTAGCAGCTCCTACAATGAGCAGTTCTTC.

The rearrangement links TRBV15 to TRBJ1-2; D remains ambiguous. The germline V gene encodes CDR1 LNHNV and CDR2 YYDKDF (reference sequence). The CDR3 is made up of 13 amino acids. The ends were cut back, 4 bases at V and 4 bases at J, with 10 bases in the middle. CDR3: CATSTSMSYGYTF. The CDR3 DNA sequence: TGTGCCACCAGCACATCTATGAGCTATGGCTACACCTTC.

The rearrangement joins TRBV28 to TRBJ1-3, with TRBD1 matching 9 bases. Germline assignment: CDR1 MDHEN and CDR2 SYDVKM. Losses at the gene ends were 3 bases for V and 4 bases for J; bases not matched to a gene: 7. The CDR3 totals 16 residues. CDR3 nucleotides: TGTGCCAGCAGTTTCAGGACAGGGGAACCCGGAAACACCATATATTTT. It specifies CASSFRTGEPGNTIYF.

On this clone itself: One end of the junction is discordant with germline, which a read error may explain. J is TRBJ1-3 and V is TRBV9; 7 bases map to TRBD1. The germline CDR1 and CDR2 sequences are SGDLS and YYNGEE. The CDR3 sequence is 13 residues long. This CDR3 is CASSVVRLDRSPF. CDR3 DNA sequence: TGTGCCAGCAGCGTAGTGCGTCTGGACAGGTCCCCTTTT.

The chain links TRBV6-5 to TRBJ1-3; possibly TRBD1 for D (5 bases). CDR3 size: 13 residues. V was trimmed by 6 bases and J by 9 bases, leaving 15 bases between them. Germline CDR1 is MNHEY and CDR2 is SVGAGI. CDR3 DNA: TGTGCCAGCAGCTTTGACCCTAGGGGCACCATATATTTT. Translating it yields CASSFDPRGTIYF.